The clone carrying this TCR beta chain was seen only once. The target antigen is unknown. The CDR3 totals 14 residues. V was trimmed by 5 bases and J by 0 bases, leaving 8 bases between them. Germline loops: CDR1 ENHRY, CDR2 SYGVKD. TCRdb's copy holds only in-frame clones and misses some; the assay was immunoSEQ multiplex PCR. The table has 10,000 or so clones, 65% to 85% seen once. This entry belongs to a study of PD-1 blockade in classical Hodgkin lymphoma. Background on the study: Patients were administered nivolumab (3 mg/kg intravenously) every 2 weeks. Study conclusions and caveats: Only CD4+ TCR diversity, not CD8+, had risen significantly by C4D1. Newly diagnosed patients were reported to exhibit reduced baseline TCR diversity relative to healthy donors. Exclusion was the outcome for patients who began nivolumab under 1 year after ASCT.

Regarding time point: cycle 4 day 1 (C4D1), after less than seven weeks of nivolumab. There was relapse after autologous stem cell transplantation in every patient, and there was variation in brentuximab vedotin exposure. Thawed PBMCs yielded CD4+ T cells through magnetic negative selection. Specimen: CD4+ T cells from blood, collected before the fourth cycle of nivolumab. This chain connects TRBV10-3 to TRBJ1-3; D not resolved. The receptor was derived from a human donor with classical Hodgkin lymphoma. CDR3 amino acids: CAISPGVSGNTIYF. CDR3 nucleotides: TGTGCCATCAGTCCCGGCGTCTCTGGAAACACCATATATTTT.